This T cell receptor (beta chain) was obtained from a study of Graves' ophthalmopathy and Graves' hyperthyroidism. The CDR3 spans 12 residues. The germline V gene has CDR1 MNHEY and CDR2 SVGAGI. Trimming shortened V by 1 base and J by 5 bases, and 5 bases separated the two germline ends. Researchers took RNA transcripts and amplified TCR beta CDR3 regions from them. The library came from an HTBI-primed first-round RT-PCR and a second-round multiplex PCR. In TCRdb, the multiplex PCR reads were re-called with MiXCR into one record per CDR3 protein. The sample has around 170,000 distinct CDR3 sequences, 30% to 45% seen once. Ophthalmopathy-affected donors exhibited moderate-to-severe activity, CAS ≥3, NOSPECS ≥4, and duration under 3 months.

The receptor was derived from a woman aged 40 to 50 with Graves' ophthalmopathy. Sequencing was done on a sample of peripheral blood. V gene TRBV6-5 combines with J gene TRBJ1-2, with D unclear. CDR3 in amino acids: CASSYLGYGYTF. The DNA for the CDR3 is TGTGCCAGCAGTTACTTAGGGTATGGCTACACCTTC.